This T cell receptor beta chain was found in a study of control samples from healthy donors and cancer patients. The repertoire was sequenced with immunoSEQ multiplex PCR; TCRdb's copy has only in-frame clones and lacks some. The data contain about 170,000 clones, 90% to 95% of them seen just once; the ten biggest clones take up 1.5%. Trimming removed 0 bases from V and 4 bases from J; junction bases left unmatched: 7. Germline V gives CDR1 LGHDT, CDR2 YNNKEL (reference sequence). The CDR3 covers 17 residues. The V call is TRBV3-1 (or the pseudogene TRBV3-2), the J call TRBJ2-3, with TRBD1 identical over 10 bases. This TCR came from a woman in her 30s in good health. Sample: blood. The CDR3 region has the DNA TGTGCCAGCAGCCAAGATACCCGGGACAGGGGCCCAGATACGCAGTATTTT. Encoded protein: CASSQDTRDRGPDTQYF.